One sample yielded the 6 T cell receptor beta chains listed below, sequenced in a study of CD8 T cells in ankylosing spondylitis. MiXCR, applied by TCRdb to the 5' RACE reads, yields one record per CDR3 protein. The table has 200,000 to 250,000 distinct CDR3 sequences, about 26% seen once. The source material was blood, either unsorted or a sorted T cell fraction (not recorded which). The source is a male donor with ankylosing spondylitis or in good health (not recorded which).

This clonotype was recorded a few times. The chain links TRBV7-2 to TRBJ2-7; D perhaps matches TRBD2 (6 bases). Trimming cost V 5 bases and J 2 bases, with 19 bases left between them. Germline V gives CDR1 SGHTA, CDR2 FQGNSA. The CDR3 covers 16 residues. The CDR3 spells CASSKFMRGGTYEQYF. DNA for the CDR3: TGTGCCAGCAGCAAATTTATGAGGGGAGGAACCTACGAGCAGTACTTC.

Details on this clonotype: Possible read error: a much larger clone is one base away. The gene calls are TRBV5-1 and TRBJ2-3; TRBD2 agrees at 8 bases. J lost 2 bases, V lost 1 base, and 6 bases had no gene match. The CDR3 length is 16 residues. The germline V gene has CDR1 SGHRS and CDR2 YFSETQ. The CDR3 DNA is TGCGCCAGCAGCTTGTCCGTTAGCGGGAACACAGATACGCAGTATTTT. Protein sequence: CASSLSVSGNTDTQYF.

This clonotype was seen many times. V is TRBV6-5 and J is TRBJ2-2; D unclear. The germline V and J ends were trimmed by 3 bases and 7 bases, with 6 bases remaining between them. Germline V gene sequence: CDR1 MNHEY, CDR2 SVGAGI. CDR3 length: 12 residues. The DNA of the CDR3 is TGTGCCAGCAGTTATATGGACGGGGAGCTGTTTTTT. Translation gives CASSYMDGELFF.

This clonotype was detected ten times or more. The rearrangement joins TRBV5-1 to TRBJ1-6, with no clear D. V shed 4 bases and J shed 10 bases, with 15 bases lying between them. Germline V gene lookup returns CDR1 SGHRS and CDR2 YFSETQ. This CDR3 is built from 14 residues. The CDR3, as DNA: TGCGCCAGCAGCAGGGCGGATCGCCAGTCACCCCTCCACTTT. The encoded protein is CASSRADRQSPLHF.

This clonotype was seen many times. The chain joins TRBV7-3 to TRBJ2-5; D remains unclear. Trimming took 0 bases from V and 5 from J, leaving 7 bases between them. Germline V gene data show CDR1 as SGHTA and CDR2 as FQGTGA. The CDR3 is made up of 13 amino acids. CDR3 in amino acids: CASSLTFGETQYF. The CDR3 bases are TGTGCCAGCAGCTTAACTTTTGGGGAGACCCAGTACTTC.

This clonotype was detected many times. The CDR3 coding sequence is TGTGCCAGCAGTTTAATAACTCGGGATACGCAGTATTTT. Translated, it gives CASSLITRDTQYF. The chain employs TRBV28 and TRBJ2-3; D call uncertain. Trimming stripped 2 bases from V and 6 bases from J, with 9 bases between. This CDR3 has 13 residues. Germline-derived CDR1 and CDR2 are MDHEN and SYDVKM.